This T cell receptor (beta chain) was recorded in a study of breast tumors, draining lymph nodes, adjacent tissues (dated by TCRdb to 2016 to 2017). At the level of the whole study: Breast cancer patients provided tumor, adjacent nontumor tissue and axillary lymph nodes, and the study compared the TCR beta repertoires across these three sources. In human breast cancer, the study set out to assess how tumor, surrounding tissue and draining lymph node repertoires relate to one another and whether T cells might be exchanged between them.

Trimming removed 6 bases from V and 2 bases from J; the gene matches leave 4 bases unexplained. The CDR3 goes from the cysteine to the phenylalanine over 13 residues. CDR3 DNA is the only sequence kept; it has 39 bases, read in frame from the first base. From the germline V gene, CDR1 is SNHLY and CDR2 is FYNNEI. Many counts were recorded for this clonotype. No cognate antigen has been identified for it. No base qualities exist here, and no much larger clone lies one base off it. These reads were obtained on an Illumina HiSeq 2000. Multiplex PCR amplification was used to build the TCR beta chain libraries. The amplified TCR beta chain products were analyzed by high-throughput sequencing. TCRdb itself trimmed the public reads at Q25 with fastp, ran MiXCR and retained productive beta chains. Rows are unified per CDR3 protein, each entry keeping the most common DNA and genes. The sample includes about 150,000 distinct CDR3 sequences, with roughly 33% observed a single time. The ten largest clones represent roughly 2.3% of the sample.

Study-level results and caveats: Tumor and nontumor tissue repertoires were found to be significantly more similar in luminal-like than in basal-like breast cancer. The data were judged consistent with most tumor T cells deriving from the lymph node and then expanding within tumor tissue. Tumor T-cell repertoires showed less diversity than lymph node repertoires and more diversity than nontumor tissue repertoires, and tumor T-cell repertoires showed preferential V and J gene usage. The study presented the conclusion that tumor T cells originate in lymph nodes as consistent with a hypothesis, not as something directly demonstrated.

The axillary draining lymph nodes of breast cancer patients were the source of the lymph node samples. This TCR derives from a female donor with breast cancer. Some clones in this sample may be carry-over from other donors' samples. Recombination joined TRBV2 with TRBJ2-7, with 7 middle bases fitting TRBD1. The sample comprised axillary lymph node tissue. The CDR3: CASSPDRAYEQYF. At the DNA level, the sequence is TGTGCCAGCAGCCCTGACAGGGCCTACGAGCAGTACTTC.